The clone carrying this T cell receptor (beta chain) has a single count. Its target is not known. The sample originates from a study of PD-1 blockade in classical Hodgkin lymphoma. Study at large: Intravenous nivolumab at 3 mg/kg was given to patients every 2 weeks. The study's findings and limits: Newly diagnosed patients had baseline TCR diversity that was reportedly lower than that of healthy donors. By C4D1 there was a significant rise in CD4+ TCR diversity but not in CD8+ TCR diversity. Baseline diversity resembling that of newly diagnosed patients was seen in complete responders.

Some clones are missing from TCRdb's copy, which holds only in-frame ones; the method was immunoSEQ multiplex PCR. The sample lists about 84,000 clones, around 86% occurring once. Germline V gene sequence: CDR1 SGDLS, CDR2 YYNGEE. CDR3 length equals 15 residues. V shed 4 bases and J shed 2 bases, with 14 bases lying between them. Exposure to brentuximab vedotin varied, and each patient had relapsed following autologous stem cell transplantation. The V call is TRBV9, the J call TRBJ2-3; D is perhaps TRBD1 (5 bases). Sequenced here: peripheral blood mononuclear cells (PBMCs), sampled at baseline. This clonotype was obtained from a human donor with classical Hodgkin lymphoma. DNA for the CDR3: TGTGCCAGCAGCTTGCAAGTGGGGCCCACAGATACGCAGTATTTT. This gives the protein CASSLQVGPTDTQYF. Using reference TRBV9 and TRBJ2-3 for the parts outside the CDR3, the full variable domain is DSGVTQTPKHLITATGQRVTLRCSPRSGDLSVYWYQQSLDQGLQFLIQYYNGEERAKGNILERFSAQQFPDLHSELNLSSLELGDSALYFCASSLQVGPTDTQYFGPGTRLTVL.